This T cell receptor beta chain came from a study of blood T cells in healthy people across ages. A second PCR, run for about 6 to 12 cycles, used a sample-barcoded 5' primer plus a J-beta primer mix. MiXCR was run by TCRdb on the 5' RACE reads, yielding one entry per CDR3 protein. This sample carries approximately 790,000 distinct CDR3 sequences, around two thirds of them seen once, and the ten largest clones take roughly 25%. The germline V gene encodes CDR1 SEHNR and CDR2 FQNEAQ (reference sequence). V was clipped by 1 base and J by 5 bases, with 14 bases between them. The CDR3 sequence is 15 residues long.

Specimen: blood. This chain connects TRBV7-9 to TRBJ2-5; maybe TRBD1 (5 bases). This clonotype was obtained from a man younger than 40 in good health. In nucleotides, the CDR3 is TGTGCCAGCAGCTTAGAAGGCAGGGATAGCGAGACCCAGTACTTC. This codes for CASSLEGRDSETQYF.